This section outlines one TCR beta chain sequence together with its context. This entry comes from a study of blood T cell repertoires in COVID-19. In the study overall: T cells, B-cell-depleted T cells, or PBMCs supplied cDNA or gDNA.

Authors' processing steps: Amplified reference gene primers provided the basis for estimating nucleated cell counts. Profiled with immunoSEQ multiplex PCR; TCRdb holds only in-frame clones, not every one. That table furnishes V, J and clone size, whereas the DNA furnished D and trimming. Counted here are 53,000 or so clones, about three quarters occurring once; the ten biggest clones make up around 45%. Germline V gene sequence: CDR1 LNHNV, CDR2 YYDKDF (reference sequence). There are 16 residues in the CDR3. Trimming at V came to 1 base and at J to 4 bases, leaving 5 bases not matched to a gene. The source is a man in his sixties or seventies with active or convalescent COVID-19. The sample was peripheral blood. The chain carries TRBV15 and TRBJ1-4; 8 bases match TRBD1. DNA for the CDR3: TGTGCCACCAGCAGAGGAGACAGGGGACTTAATGAAAAACTGTTTTTT. This gives the protein CATSRGDRGLNEKLFF. Combining the CDR3 with reference TRBV15 and TRBJ1-4 gives the whole variable domain DAMVIQNPRYQVTQFGKPVTLSCSQTLNHNVMYWYQQKSSQAPKLLFHYYDKDFNNEADTPDNFQSRRPNTSFCFLDIRSPGLGDTAMYLCATSRGDRGLNEKLFFGSGTQLSVL.